The 10 T cell receptor beta chains in this list originate from one sample, sequenced in a study of cytomegalovirus exposure and HLA in healthy donors. PCR amplification relied on 60 Vbeta primers (plus 13 Jbeta primers). Assay: immunoSEQ multiplex PCR; the TCRdb copy retains only in-frame clones and omits some. The table shows 25,000 to 35,000 clones, with about 63% occurring only once. Sequencing was done on a sample of PBMCs. Source of these receptors: a man in his forties or fifties in good health and CMV-seropositive.

This chain joins TRBV7-9 and TRBJ1-1; the D is unclear. The ends were cut back, 6 bases at V and 1 base at J, with 6 bases in the middle. Germline lookup yields CDR1 SEHNR and CDR2 FQNEAQ (reference sequence). The CDR3 has 12 amino acids. DNA for the CDR3: TGTGCCAGCAGTGGGAGGAACACTGAAGCTTTCTTT. Its protein is CASSGRNTEAFF.

The chain combines TRBV2 with TRBJ2-3; D might be TRBD1 (6 bases). The V gene's germline CDR1 is SNHLY and CDR2 FYNNEI. Between the trimmed V and J ends, which lost 6 bases and 5 bases, there was a span of 15 bases. The CDR3 covers 14 residues. The CDR3 sequence: CASRTPKGVDTQYF. Written as DNA, the CDR3 is TGTGCCAGCAGGACCCCTAAGGGGGTAGATACGCAGTATTTT.

The gene calls are TRBV30 and TRBJ2-3; D unresolved. With 4 bases removed from V and 3 bases from J, the gap between germline ends came to 14 bases. The CDR3 runs to 14 residues. The germline CDR1 and CDR2 sequences are GTSNPN and SVGIG (reference sequence). This chain's CDR3 is CAWKPGFWTDTQYF. The CDR3 DNA sequence: TGTGCCTGGAAACCCGGGTTTTGGACAGATACGCAGTATTTT.

V gene TRBV5-6 combines with J gene TRBJ2-4, with 11 bases lining up with TRBD1. Germline CDR1 and CDR2: SGHDT and YYEEEE. Trimming took 4 bases from V and 9 from J; bases not matched to a gene: 6. The CDR3 is made up of 14 amino acids. The CDR3 here is CASSPDRGRRIQYF. The CDR3 DNA sequence: TGTGCCAGCAGCCCGGACAGGGGGCGCCGCATTCAGTACTTC. Full variable domain (remainder filled in from reference TRBV5-6 and TRBJ2-4): DAGVTQSPTHLIKTRGQQVTLRCSPKSGHDTVSWYQQALGQGPQFIFQYYEEEERQRGNFPDRFSGHQFPNYSSELNVNALLLGDSALYLCASSPDRGRRIQYFGAGTRLSVL.

In this sample, this clone turned up once. V and J are TRBV30 and TRBJ2-2; no clear D gene. Germline lookup yields CDR1 GTSNPN and CDR2 SVGIG (reference sequence). V lost 8 bases and J lost 1, with 5 bases in between. The CDR3 runs 11 residues. The DNA for the CDR3 is TGTGCCCGAGGGAACACCGGGGAGCTGTTTTTT. Protein product: CARGNTGELFF.

This chain links TRBV29-1 with TRBJ2-1, with D maybe TRBD1 (6 bases). The germline gives CDR1 SQVTM, CDR2 ANQGSEA. The CDR3 covers 15 residues. The CDR3 DNA reads as TGCAATATACTCCCAGGGCAGGGGAACTACAATGAGCAGTTCTTC. As protein: CNILPGQGNYNEQFF.

This chain links TRBV6-5 with TRBJ1-4, with D unclear. V shed 6 bases and J shed 8 bases, with 7 bases lying between them. Looked up from germline, CDR1 is MNHEY and CDR2 is SVGAGI. This CDR3 comprises 11 residues. The CDR3 is CASRSKEKLFF. The CDR3 bases are TGTGCCAGCAGGTCAAAAGAAAAACTGTTTTTT.

This clone was counted between two and nine times. V usage is TRBV5-1 and J usage is TRBJ1-1, with TRBD1 identical over 8 bases. Losses at the gene ends were 4 bases for V and 0 bases for J; bases not matched to a gene: 2. The length of the CDR3 is 14 residues. Germline V gene lookup returns CDR1 SGHRS and CDR2 YFSETQ. The CDR3 is CASSGTGLNTEAFF. The CDR3 bases are TGCGCCAGCAGCGGGACAGGACTGAACACTGAAGCTTTCTTT. Looking up the rest from reference TRBV5-1 and TRBJ1-1 gives the full variable domain: KAGVTQTPRYLIKTRGQQVTLSCSPISGHRSVSWYQQTPGQGLQFLFEYFSETQRNKGNFPGRFSGRQFSNSRSEMNVSTLELGDSALYLCASSGTGLNTEAFFGQGTRLTVV.

The chain combines TRBV6-5 with TRBJ1-1, with D perhaps TRBD1 (5 bases). Between the trimmed V and J ends, which lost 4 bases and 5 bases, there was a span of 14 bases. Germline V lookup: CDR1 MNHEY, CDR2 SVGAGI. The CDR3 length is 14 residues. The DNA for the CDR3 is TGTGCCAGCAGTTCCCCGGGGGGGGAGACTGAAGCTTTCTTT. Translation gives CASSSPGGETEAFF.

V and J are TRBV7-2 and TRBJ2-7; a weak D match, TRBD1 (6 bases). The CDR3 covers 14 residues. Germline V gene data show CDR1 as SGHTA and CDR2 as FQGNSA. V was cut by 2 bases and J by 1 base, with 9 bases left in between. The CDR3 loop reads CASSLRGGSYEQYF. CDR3 bases: TGTGCCAGCAGCTTACGAGGGGGATCCTACGAGCAGTACTTC.